These 27 T cell receptor beta chains came from one sample sequenced in a study of tissue T cells after allogeneic stem cell transplantation. Some clones are missing from TCRdb's copy, which holds only in-frame ones; the method was immunoSEQ multiplex PCR. The table includes 48,000 or so clones, around 69% detected once. Sequencing used sorted cells pooled from one or two spleens. The receptor set was obtained from a pool of C57BL/6 mice in good health.

A word on this clone: Gene names refer to mouse genes. The read stops 1 residue short of the end of the CDR3; the missing end is completed from the germline J gene. The J gene is TRBJ1-1, the V gene TRBV1; D ambiguous. The germline V and J ends were trimmed by 3 bases and 0 bases, with 8 bases remaining between them. The CDR3 runs to 14 residues. Germline loops: CDR1 NSQYPW, CDR2 LRSPGD (reference sequence). CDR3 amino acids: CTCSAPTANTEVFF. CDR3 DNA, as far as it was read: TGCACCTGCAGTGCCCCCACAGCAAACACAGAAGTCTTC.

Comments on this clone: Gene names denote mouse genes. The CDR3 goes on 1 residue after the read ends, and that part is filled in from the germline J gene. The chain employs TRBV3 and TRBJ2-1, with D possibly being TRBD1 (6 bases). Trimming took off 5 bases at V and 4 bases at J, with 12 bases between the two ends. Germline-derived CDR1 and CDR2 are SNHLY and FYNGKV (reference sequence). CDR3 length: 14 residues. The CDR3 loop reads CASSLPGQYAEQFF. The CDR3 bases that were read are TGTGCCAGCAGCCTTCCGGGACAATATGCTGAGCAGTTC.

This clone has more than one count but fewer than ten. Gene and germline names: mouse. The read gets to within 1 residue of the CDR3 end, and the germline J gene fills in the rest. The J gene is TRBJ2-7, the V gene TRBV19; 12 bases are a match to TRBD2. The V and J ends lost 5 bases and 3 bases, in that order; junction bases with no gene match: 0. Germline loops: CDR1 FNHDT, CDR2 SITEND (reference sequence). CDR3 length equals 13 residues. The CDR3 is CASRDWGGYEQYF. The part of the CDR3 DNA that was read is TGTGCCAGCAGGGACTGGGGGGGCTATGAACAGTAC.

Regarding this clone: The gene names here belong to mouse. Coverage ceases 1 residue before the CDR3 finishes, and the germline J gene fills in the end. The gene calls are TRBV3 and TRBJ2-1; no firm D call. Germline CDR1 and CDR2: SNHLY and FYNGKV (reference sequence). The CDR3 totals 14 residues. V lost 2 bases, J lost 1 base, and 6 bases lay in between. The DNA read from the CDR3 is TGTGCCAGCAGCTTACAGGACAACTATGCTGAGCAGTTC. Translated: CASSLQDNYAEQF. The full CDR3 is CASSLQDNYAEQFF.

This clone was found a few times. Mouse gene names and germline throughout. The observed sequence ends 1 residue before the CDR3 terminus, with the missing tail filled in from the germline J gene. This chain links TRBV2 with TRBJ1-5; D unclear. The CDR3 sequence is 12 residues long. Deletions cut 3 bases from V and 5 bases from J, with 5 bases between. Germline-derived CDR1 and CDR2 are LGHNA and YSYQKL. The CDR3 protein is CASSQQDQAPLF. CDR3 DNA (partial): TGTGCCAGCAGCCAGCAAGACCAGGCTCCGCTT.

On this clone itself: All gene names here are mouse names. The CDR3 goes on 1 residue after the read ends, and that part is filled in from the germline J gene. The chain is built from TRBV17 and TRBJ2-1; D is uncertain. V lost 1 base to trimming and J lost 4 bases, with 8 bases between them. CDR3 length: 14 residues. From germline, CDR1 is MNHDT and CDR2 YYDKIL. The sequenced CDR3 bases are TGTGCTAGCAGTAGAGGGGGAGGATATGCTGAGCAGTTC. Encoded protein: CASSRGGGYAEQF. The full CDR3 is CASSRGGGYAEQFF.

A note on this clone: Germline and genes: mouse. This CDR3 is CASSLTIGQNTLYF. The sequenced CDR3 bases are TGTGCCAGCAGCTTGACTATCGGTCAAAACACCTTGTAC. V is TRBV4 and J is TRBJ2-4, with D unclear. With the read ending 1 residue before the CDR3 end, the germline J gene is used to fill in that end. Germline V lookup: CDR1 LGHDT, CDR2 YNNKQL (reference sequence). This CDR3 has 14 residues. The germline V and J ends were trimmed by 4 bases and 1 base, with 9 bases remaining between them.

This clone was picked up a small number of times. Gene labels here are mouse ones. Read data end 1 residue before the CDR3 end; the end is taken from the germline J gene. The V call is TRBV13-3, the J call TRBJ1-3, with a weak D call TRBD1 (6 bases). CDR1 NNHDY and CDR2 SYVADS come from the germline V gene. The CDR3 sequence is 14 residues long. Deletions cut 5 bases from V and 0 bases from J, with 9 bases between. The CDR3 loop reads CASSRQDSGNTLYF. The DNA read from the CDR3 is TGTGCCAGCAGCCGACAGGATTCTGGAAATACGCTCTAT.

In the case of this clone: Mouse gene names apply. The CDR3 end lies 1 residue beyond the end of the read and is filled in from the germline J gene. The chain is built from TRBV2 and TRBJ1-2; TRBD1 agrees at 7 bases. The CDR3 has 15 residues. The V segment lost 4 bases and the J segment 2 bases; nucleotides outside the gene matches: 7. Germline V gene data show CDR1 as LGHNA and CDR2 as YSYQKL. The part of the CDR3 DNA that was read is TGTGCCAGCAGCCCACCGACAGGGAGGAACTCCGACTACACC. It is translated as CASSPPTGRNSDYT. The full CDR3 protein is CASSPPTGRNSDYTF. Full variable domain (rest looked up from reference TRBV2 and TRBJ1-2): DPKIIQKPKYLVAVTGSEKILICEQYLGHNAMYWYRQSAKKPLEFMFSYSYQKLMDNQTASSRFQPQSSKKNHLDLQITALKPDDSATYFCASSPPTGRNSDYTFGSGTRLLVI.

Worth noting for this clone: Mouse germline and gene names are used. Sequencing ends 1 residue short of the CDR3 end; the germline J gene provides the rest. The rearrangement uses TRBV31 and TRBJ1-4, with D unclear. V was clipped by 0 bases and J by 0 bases, with 8 bases between them. Germline-derived CDR1 and CDR2 are GKSSPN and SITVG. The CDR3 extends over 15 amino acids. This chain's CDR3 is CAWSLEGISNERLFF. Incomplete CDR3 DNA: TGTGCCTGGAGTCTAGAGGGCATTTCCAACGAAAGATTATTT.

To note about this clone: Genes here carry mouse names. The read ends 1 residue shy of where the CDR3 ends; the end is completed using the germline J gene. The chain joins TRBV3 to TRBJ1-3; no reliable D call. The CDR3 length is 13 residues. Per the germline V gene, CDR1 is SNHLY and CDR2 is FYNGKV (reference sequence). V lost 6 bases to trimming and J lost 0 bases, with 6 bases between them. The chain's CDR3 is CASRENSGNTLYF. Incomplete CDR3 DNA: TGTGCCAGCAGGGAAAATTCTGGAAATACGCTCTAT. Based on the CDR3 plus reference TRBV3 and TRBJ1-3, the full variable domain is GPKVLQIPSHQIIDMGQMVTLNCDPVSNHLYFYWYKQILGQQMEFLVNFYNGKVMEKSKLFKDQFSVERPDGSYFTLKIQPTALEDSAVYFCASRENSGNTLYFGEGSRLIVV.

On this clone itself: Mouse names are used for the genes. The missing CDR3 end, 1 residue past where the read stops, is filled in from the germline J gene. V usage is TRBV15 and J usage is TRBJ2-7; 10 bases map to TRBD2. The CDR3 runs to 13 residues. V lost 7 bases to trimming and J lost 5 bases; unmatched junction nucleotides: 5. The germline V gene has CDR1 SGHND and CDR2 FRSKSL. CDR3 protein: CASKTGGRDEQYF. The CDR3 DNA, read in part, is TGTGCCAGCAAGACTGGGGGGAGGGATGAACAGTAC.

Concerning this clone itself: Mouse germline and gene names are used. The read gets to within 1 residue of the CDR3 end, and the germline J gene fills in the rest. The chain is built from TRBV12-2 and TRBJ1-5; D remains unclear. Germline V gene sequence: CDR1 SGHLS, CDR2 HYDKME. The V end was cut by 0 bases, the J end by 2 bases, with 1 base between. The length of the CDR3 is 12 residues. CDR3 sequence reads: CASSLDNQAPLF. The CDR3 DNA, read in part, is TGTGCCAGCTCTCTCGACAACCAGGCTCCGCTT.

This clone turned up a few times. The genes and germline here are from mouse. Read data end 1 residue before the CDR3 end; the end is taken from the germline J gene. The chain uses TRBV1 and TRBJ2-7; 12 nucleotides agree with TRBD2. Per the germline V gene, CDR1 is NSQYPW and CDR2 is LRSPGD (reference sequence). Trimming cost V 6 bases and J 7 bases; bases outside gene matches: 4. The CDR3 sequence is 13 residues long. This chain's CDR3 is CTCRGTGGREQYF. Incomplete CDR3 DNA: TGCACCTGCAGGGGGACTGGGGGGAGGGAACAGTAC.

Comments on this clone: Germline and genes here are mouse. Read data end 1 residue before the CDR3 end; the end is taken from the germline J gene. This chain connects TRBV2 to TRBJ2-4, with D unclear. The V gene's germline CDR1 is LGHNA and CDR2 YSYQKL. The CDR3 length is 15 residues. Trimming pared 0 bases from V and 0 bases from J, leaving 7 bases between. The CDR3: CASSQDVISQNTLYF. The part of the CDR3 DNA that was read is TGTGCCAGCAGCCAAGATGTCATTAGTCAAAACACCTTGTAC.

This clone occurred a few times. Here the gene names and germline are mouse. The missing CDR3 end, 1 residue past where the read stops, is filled in from the germline J gene. This sample includes further DNA sequences coding for the same CDR3. The chain combines TRBV20 with TRBJ2-7; 7 bases line up with TRBD1. CDR3 length: 12 residues. J was trimmed by 3 bases and V by 1 base; bases with no gene match: 0. Germline lookup yields CDR1 GFQATS and CDR2 STVNSAI. The CDR3 spells CGARGQGYEQYF. Incomplete CDR3 DNA: TGTGGTGCTAGGGGACAGGGCTATGAACAGTAC.

As concerns this clone: Genes and germline come from the mouse. The read gets to within 1 residue of the CDR3 end, and the germline J gene fills in the rest. The V call is TRBV31, the J call TRBJ2-1; 11 bases fit TRBD2. The length of the CDR3 is 15 residues. The V gene's germline CDR1 is GKSSPN and CDR2 SITVG. Trimming cost V 3 bases and J 3 bases; bases outside gene matches: 4. The part of the CDR3 DNA that was read is TGTGCCTGGAGCCAAGACTGGGGGGGCTATGCTGAGCAGTTC. Translated, it gives CAWSQDWGGYAEQF. The CDR3 in full is CAWSQDWGGYAEQFF.

A few counts support this clone. The gene names here belong to mouse. With the read ending 1 residue before the CDR3 end, the germline J gene is used to fill in that end. The chain links TRBV1 to TRBJ1-3, with 7 bases lining up with TRBD1. The trim removed 0 bases at V and 2 bases at J, leaving 1 base unmatched. Germline CDR1 reads NSQYPW; CDR2 reads LRSPGD (reference sequence). CDR3 length equals 15 residues. This CDR3 is CTCSADQGAGNTLYF. The sequenced CDR3 bases are TGCACCTGCAGTGCAGACCAGGGGGCTGGAAATACGCTCTAT.

With regard to this clone: Mouse names are used for the genes. The read halts 1 residue ahead of the CDR3 end, with the missing end drawn from the germline J gene. The chain couples TRBV13-1 to TRBJ2-1; 8 positions match TRBD2. The V gene end was trimmed by 3 bases and the J gene end by 6 bases; junction bases not matched to a gene: 8. Germline loops: CDR1 NSHNY, CDR2 SYGAGN. This CDR3 has 15 amino acids. The CDR3 DNA, read in part, is TGTGCCAGCAGTGGGGAGGGGGGGGCGCTTGCTGAGCAGTTC. It yields the protein CASSGEGGALAEQF. Given in full, the CDR3 is CASSGEGGALAEQFF.

For this clone: The gene names given are mouse names. Read coverage stops 1 residue before the CDR3 terminus; the germline J gene supplies the remainder. The chain has TRBV1 and TRBJ1-2; TRBD1 agrees at 10 bases. CDR3 length: 16 residues. CDR1 is NSQYPW, CDR2 LRSPGD, per germline (reference sequence). Trimming cost V 1 base and J 3 bases; bases outside gene matches: 5. Here the CDR3 reads CTCSAALGTGDSDYTF. The CDR3 bases that were read are TGCACCTGCAGTGCAGCGCTTGGGACAGGGGACTCCGACTACACC.

As for this clone: Gene names follow the mouse nomenclature. Read sequence stops 1 residue before the CDR3 end, and the germline J gene provides the missing end. The gene calls are TRBV15 and TRBJ2-3; 9 bases align to TRBD2. Per germline, CDR1 SGHND and CDR2 FRSKSL. The V gene end was trimmed by 6 bases and the J gene end by 0 bases; junction bases not matched to a gene: 4. This CDR3 is built from 15 residues. CDR3 bases read: TGTGCCAGCAGAGACTGGGGGTTTAGTGCAGAAACGCTGTAT. This gives the protein CASRDWGFSAETLY. The whole CDR3 is CASRDWGFSAETLYF.

As for this clone: Gene and germline names: mouse. The read is 1 residue too short to cover the CDR3 end, so that end is filled in from the germline J gene. V and J are TRBV19 and TRBJ1-6; unclear D gene. TRBJ1-6 is flagged as an ORF with uncertain function. The CDR3 contains 15 residues. The germline gives CDR1 FNHDT, CDR2 SITEND (reference sequence). V was shortened by 3 bases and J by 3 bases, with 10 bases between the two germline ends. The covered CDR3 bases are TGTGCCAGCAGTAAACCACGGGACTATAATTCGCCCCTCTAC. Translating it yields CASSKPRDYNSPLY. The CDR3 reads in full as CASSKPRDYNSPLYF.

About this clone: Any gene name here is a mouse gene name. Read sequence stops 1 residue before the CDR3 end, and the germline J gene provides the missing end. The J gene is TRBJ1-5, the V gene TRBV3, with 7 positions matching TRBD1. There are 15 residues in the CDR3. V shed 3 bases and J 1 base; nucleotides not matched to a gene: 3. CDR1 is SNHLY, CDR2 FYNGKV, per germline (reference sequence). The CDR3 DNA, read in part, is TGTGCCAGCAGCTTGACAGGGAAGAACAACCAGGCTCCGCTT. It codes for CASSLTGKNNQAPL. Given in full, the CDR3 is CASSLTGKNNQAPLF. Combining the CDR3 with reference TRBV3 and TRBJ1-5 gives the whole variable domain GPKVLQIPSHQIIDMGQMVTLNCDPVSNHLYFYWYKQILGQQMEFLVNFYNGKVMEKSKLFKDQFSVERPDGSYFTLKIQPTALEDSAVYFCASSLTGKNNQAPLFGEGTRLSVL.

Regarding this clone: Gene names denote mouse genes. The sequence runs out 1 residue before the end of the CDR3; the remainder is reconstructed from the germline J gene. The chain uses TRBV13-3 and TRBJ1-6, with a tentative D call TRBD1 (6 bases). TRBJ1-6 is reported as an ORF; its role is uncertain. Germline CDR1 NNHDY, CDR2 SYVADS. The V end was cut by 4 bases, the J end by 6 bases, with 8 bases between. The CDR3 is 13 amino acids. CDR3 DNA (partial): TGTGCCAGCAGTAGGACAGTTAATTCGCCCCTCTAC. Translating it yields CASSRTVNSPLY. The CDR3, in full, reads CASSRTVNSPLYF.

On this clone itself: Gene names denote mouse genes. The observed sequence ends 1 residue before the CDR3 terminus, with the missing tail filled in from the germline J gene. The V gene is TRBV26, the J gene TRBJ2-7, with 7 bases lining up with TRBD1. Losses at the gene ends were 2 bases for V and 3 bases for J; bases not matched to a gene: 4. The CDR3 covers 14 residues. From germline, CDR1 is KGHPV and CDR2 FQNQEV (reference sequence). The sequenced part of the CDR3 DNA is TGTGCCAGCAGTCTGATGGGACAGAACTATGAACAGTAC. Its protein is CASSLMGQNYEQY. The full-length CDR3 reads as CASSLMGQNYEQYF.

On this clone itself: Mouse germline and gene names are used. The read gets to within 1 residue of the CDR3 end, and the germline J gene fills in the rest. The V and J genes are TRBV20 and TRBJ2-2; no definite D call. Trimming removed 3 bases from V and 4 bases from J, with 3 bases in between. Germline loops: CDR1 GFQATS, CDR2 STVNSAI. This CDR3 contains 11 residues. CDR3: CGARGTGQLYF. Partial CDR3 DNA: TGTGGTGCTAGAGGCACCGGGCAGCTCTAC. The full variable domain, with the rest looked up from reference TRBV20 and TRBJ2-2, is GALVYQYPRRTICKSGTSMRMECQAVGFQATSVAWYRQSPQKTFELIALSTVNSAIKYEQNFTQEKFPISHPNLSFSSMTVLNAYLEDRGLYLCGARGTGQLYFGEGSKLTVL.

About this clone: Gene names denote mouse genes. The sequenced fragment ends 1 residue before the CDR3 boundary, so the rest is inferred from the germline J gene. The chain employs TRBV19 and TRBJ2-7; maybe TRBD1 (6 bases). Germline CDR1 reads FNHDT; CDR2 reads SITEND (reference sequence). V was clipped by 5 bases and J by 1 base, with 10 bases between them. The CDR3 has 13 residues. CDR3 DNA, as far as it was read: TGTGCCAGCAGCCACAGGGAATCCTATGAACAGTAC. This gives the protein CASSHRESYEQY. The complete CDR3 sequence is CASSHRESYEQYF.